This is a list of T cell receptor beta chains from one sample in a study of Graves' ophthalmopathy and Graves' hyperthyroidism. TCRdb fed the multiplex PCR reads into MiXCR, producing one record per CDR3 protein. Of 620,000 or so distinct CDR3 sequences listed, about 24% were seen once; the top ten hold approximately 7.7%. The sequencing input was peripheral blood. Receptors were obtained from a young woman with stable Graves' hyperthyroidism. Some clones in this sample may be carry-over from other donors' samples. Both conserved end residues are part of each CDR3. A D gene is named only where the DNA matches it firmly. Size values are once, few and many counts, or a class for expanded clones, and some rows have none.

CSVEEAAGVYEQYF | TGCAGCGTTGAAGAGGCAGCGGGAGTATACGAGCAGTACTTC | TRBJ2-7 | TRBV29-1 | few | TRBD2
CASSITSGGASWMDF | TGTGCCAGCAGCATTACTAGCGGGGGGGCGAGTTGGATGGACTTC | TRBJ2-5 | TRBV6-2/TRBV6-3 | many | TRBD2
CASSEAPGGWGQEFCYTF | TGTGCCAGCAGTGAAGCGCCTGGAGGTTGGGGACAGGAATTTTGCTACACCTTC | TRBJ1-2 | TRBV6-1 | many | TRBD1
CASSPWTGAVHEQYF | TGTGCCAGCAGTCCCTGGACAGGGGCCGTCCACGAGCAGTACTTC | TRBJ2-7 | TRBV6-1 | many | TRBD1
CASSGKETKYF | TGTGCCAGCAGCGGGAAAGAGACCAAGTACTTC | TRBJ2-5 | TRBV7-9 | . | .
CASSSERLAGTGELFF | TGTGCCAGCAGCTCAGAGCGACTAGCGGGAACCGGGGAGCTGTTTTTT | TRBJ2-2 | TRBV7-8 | many | TRBD2
CATSSPYLTGNSGNTIYF | TGTGCCACCAGCAGCCCATACCTCACGGGAAACTCTGGAAACACCATATATTTT | TRBJ1-3 | TRBV15 | once | .
CVSSSNRGTYGYTF | TGTGTCAGCAGCAGCAACAGGGGGACTTATGGCTACACCTTC | TRBJ1-2 | TRBV11-2 | once | TRBD1
CASSYLTGGNTEAFF | TGTGCCAGCAGTTACCTGACAGGGGGGAACACTGAAGCTTTCTTT | TRBJ1-1 | TRBV6-5 | many | TRBD1
CASRGTESYEQYF | TGTGCCAGCAGAGGGACGGAATCCTACGAGCAGTACTTC | TRBJ2-7 | TRBV2 | many | .
CSVEDKVAGVLYEQYF | TGCAGCGTTGAAGATAAGGTAGCGGGAGTACTTTACGAGCAGTACTTC | TRBJ2-7 | TRBV29-1 | many | TRBD2
CASSYSGGSTF | TGTGCCAGCAGTTACTCTGGGGGATCCACCTTC | TRBJ1-2 | TRBV6-2/TRBV6-3 | few | .
CASSSLPSGANVLTF | TGTGCCAGCAGTTCTCTGCCCTCTGGGGCCAACGTCCTGACTTTC | TRBJ2-6 | TRBV27 | . | .
CSARDPQTNQPQHF | TGCAGTGCTAGAGATCCACAGACCAATCAGCCCCAGCATTTT | TRBJ1-5 | TRBV20-1 | many | .
CASRPDRRGSWTEAFF | TGTGCCAGCAGACCCGACAGGCGGGGGAGTTGGACTGAAGCTTTCTTT | TRBJ1-1 | TRBV12-3/TRBV12-4 | few | .
CASSVSLARGMETQYF | TGTGCCAGCAGTGTATCGCTGGCCCGGGGGATGGAGACCCAGTACTTC | TRBJ2-5 | TRBV2 | . | .
CNSAGGQETQYF | TGCAACTCAGCGGGGGGCCAAGAGACCCAGTACTTC | TRBJ2-5 | TRBV29-1 | . | TRBD2
CASSIRQQETQYF | TGTGCCAGTAGTATTCGACAGCAAGAGACCCAGTACTTC | TRBJ2-5 | TRBV19 | . | .
CASSQDDRVRHF | TGTGCCAGCAGCCAAGATGACAGGGTAAGGCACTTC | TRBJ2-7 | TRBV3-1 | . | TRBD1
CASSVRLGGELFF | TGTGCCAGCAGTGTTAGGCTGGGCGGGGAGCTGTTTTTT | TRBJ2-2 | TRBV12-3/TRBV12-4 | . | .
CASSPGTAETQYF | TGTGCCAGCAGCCCTGGGACAGCAGAGACCCAGTACTTC | TRBJ2-5 | TRBV7-3 | many | TRBD1
CASSYGDRLNGYTF | TGTGCCAGCAGTTACGGGGACCGACTCAATGGCTACACCTTC | TRBJ1-2 | TRBV6-5 | many | .
CASSYRNLDRSYEQYF | TGTGCCAGCAGTTACCGAAATTTGGACAGATCCTACGAGCAGTACTTC | TRBJ2-7 | TRBV6-5 | many | .
CASSEFDGIGTEAFF | TGTGCCAGCAGTGAATTTGACGGAATTGGCACTGAAGCTTTCTTT | TRBJ1-1 | TRBV6-1 | . | .
CSVSWTGSSYEQYF | TGCAGCGTGAGTTGGACAGGGAGCTCCTACGAGCAGTACTTC | TRBJ2-7 | TRBV29-1 | many | TRBD1
CASRPPDTEAFF | TGTGCCAGCAGACCCCCGGACACTGAAGCTTTCTTT | TRBJ1-1 | TRBV28 | . | .
CASSYSRLRQSDGELFF | TGTGCCAGCAGTTACTCCCGCCTACGACAGAGCGACGGGGAGCTGTTTTTT | TRBJ2-2 | TRBV6-5 | many | .
CASSVVRVYEQYF | TGTGCCAGCAGTGTGGTTCGGGTCTACGAGCAGTACTTC | TRBJ2-7 | TRBV6-1 | . | .
CAIREGREGGTQYF | TGTGCCATCAGGGAAGGACGGGAAGGGGGGACCCAGTACTTC | TRBJ2-5 | TRBV10-3 | many | .
CASGLRREAPAYGYTF | TGTGCTAGTGGTTTGAGGCGGGAGGCTCCCGCTTATGGCTACACCTTC | TRBJ1-2 | TRBV12-5 | . | .
CASSKPGTDTQYF | TGTGCCAGCAGCAAGCCGGGCACAGATACGCAGTATTTT | TRBJ2-3 | TRBV7-6 | many | .
CASGLWVSANTGELFF | TGTGCTAGTGGTTTGTGGGTCTCCGCGAACACCGGGGAGCTGTTTTTT | TRBJ2-2 | TRBV12-5 | many | .
CASSGRGGDQPQHF | TGTGCCAGCAGTGGCAGGGGGGGGGATCAGCCCCAGCATTTT | TRBJ1-5 | TRBV6-1 | many | TRBD1
CASSPPDGKPDYEQYF | TGTGCCAGCAGCCCGCCCGACGGGAAACCAGACTACGAGCAGTACTTC | TRBJ2-7 | TRBV6-1 | many | .
CASSYSSGGNDGYTF | TGTGCCAGCAGTTACTCGTCGGGGGGCAATGATGGCTACACCTTC | TRBJ1-2 | TRBV6-2/TRBV6-3 | . | .
CASSNVGGNEQYF | TGCGCCAGCAGCAATGTGGGAGGAAACGAGCAGTACTTC | TRBJ2-7 | TRBV5-1 | few | .
CASTHFRTGTTEAFF | TGTGCCAGCACCCACTTCAGGACAGGGACCACTGAAGCTTTCTTT | TRBJ1-1 | TRBV7-6 | many | TRBD1